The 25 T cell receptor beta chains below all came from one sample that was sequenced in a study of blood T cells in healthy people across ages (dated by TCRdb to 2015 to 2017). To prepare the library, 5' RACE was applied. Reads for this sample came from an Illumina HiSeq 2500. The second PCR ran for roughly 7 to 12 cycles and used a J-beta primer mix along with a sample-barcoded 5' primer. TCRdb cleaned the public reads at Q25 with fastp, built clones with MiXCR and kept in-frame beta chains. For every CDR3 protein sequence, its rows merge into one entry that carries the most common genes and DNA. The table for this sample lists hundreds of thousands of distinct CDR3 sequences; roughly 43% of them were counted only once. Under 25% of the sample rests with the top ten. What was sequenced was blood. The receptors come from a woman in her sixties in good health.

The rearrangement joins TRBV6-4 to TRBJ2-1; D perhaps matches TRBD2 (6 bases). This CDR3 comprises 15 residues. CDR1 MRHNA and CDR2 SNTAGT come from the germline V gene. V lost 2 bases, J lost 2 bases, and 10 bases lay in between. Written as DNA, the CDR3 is TGTGCCAGCAGTGACGAGTGGGGGGCCTACAATGAGCAGTTCTTC. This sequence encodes CASSDEWGAYNEQFF.

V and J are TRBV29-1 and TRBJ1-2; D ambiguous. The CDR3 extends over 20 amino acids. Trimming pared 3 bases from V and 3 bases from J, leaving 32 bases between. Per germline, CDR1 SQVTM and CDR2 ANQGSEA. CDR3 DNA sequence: TGCAGCGTTGATGTAGGCAAGGAGCGTGCGGGAAACTTTGAGGACTATGGCTACACCTTC. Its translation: CSVDVGKERAGNFEDYGYTF.

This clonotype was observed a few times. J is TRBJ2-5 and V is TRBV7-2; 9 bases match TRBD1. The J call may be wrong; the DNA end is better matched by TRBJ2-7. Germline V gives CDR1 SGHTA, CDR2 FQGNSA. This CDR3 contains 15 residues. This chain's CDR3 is CASSSGTGRLYEQYF. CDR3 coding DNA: TGTGCCAGCAGCTCCGGGACAGGGAGGTTGTACGAGCAGTACTTC.

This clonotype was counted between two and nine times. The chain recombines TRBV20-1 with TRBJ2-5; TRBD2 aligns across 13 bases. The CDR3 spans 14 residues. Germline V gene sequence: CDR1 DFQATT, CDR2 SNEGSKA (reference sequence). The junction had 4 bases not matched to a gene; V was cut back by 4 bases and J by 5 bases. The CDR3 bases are TGCAGTGCTACCACTAGCGGGGGGGCCGAGACCCAGTACTTC. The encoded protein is CSATTSGGAETQYF.

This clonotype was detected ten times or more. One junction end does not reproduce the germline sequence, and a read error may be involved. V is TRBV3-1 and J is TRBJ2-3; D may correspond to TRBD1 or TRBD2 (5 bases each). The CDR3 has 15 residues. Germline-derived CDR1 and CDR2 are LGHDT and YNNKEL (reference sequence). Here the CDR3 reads CASSQDGGSTDTQYF. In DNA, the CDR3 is TGCGCCAGCAGCCAAGATGGGGGTAGCACAGATACGCAGTATTTT.

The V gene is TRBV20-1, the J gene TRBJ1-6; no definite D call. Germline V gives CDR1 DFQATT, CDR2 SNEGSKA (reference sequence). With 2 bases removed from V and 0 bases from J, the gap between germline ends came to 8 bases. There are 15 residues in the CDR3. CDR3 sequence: CSARLGSSYNSPLHF. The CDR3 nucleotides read TGCAGTGCTAGATTGGGGAGCTCCTATAATTCACCCCTCCACTTT.

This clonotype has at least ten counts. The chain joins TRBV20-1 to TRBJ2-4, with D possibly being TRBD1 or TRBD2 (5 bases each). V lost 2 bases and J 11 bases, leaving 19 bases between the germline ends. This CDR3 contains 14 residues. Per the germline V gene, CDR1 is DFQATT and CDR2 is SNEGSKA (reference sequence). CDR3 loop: CSARRRGAFWVQYF. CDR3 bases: TGCAGTGCTAGACGGCGAGGGGCCTTTTGGGTTCAGTACTTC.

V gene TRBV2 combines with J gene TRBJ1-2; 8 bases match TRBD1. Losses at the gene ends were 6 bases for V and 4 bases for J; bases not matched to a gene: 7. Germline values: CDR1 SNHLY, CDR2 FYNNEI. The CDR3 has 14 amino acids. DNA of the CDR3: TGTGCCAGCAGCCCGGACAGGGATCTCTATGGCTACACCTTC. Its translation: CASSPDRDLYGYTF. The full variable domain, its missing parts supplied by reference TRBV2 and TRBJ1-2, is EPEVTQTPSHQVTQMGQEVILRCVPISNHLYFYWYRQILGQKVEFLVSFYNNEISEKSEIFDDQFSVERPDGSNFTLKIRSTKLEDSAMYFCASSPDRDLYGYTFGSGTRLTVV.

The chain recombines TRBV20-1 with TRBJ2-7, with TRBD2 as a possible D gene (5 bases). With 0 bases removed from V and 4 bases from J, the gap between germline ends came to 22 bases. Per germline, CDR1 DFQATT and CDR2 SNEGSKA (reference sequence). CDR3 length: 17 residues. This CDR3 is CSARDQAPRAGTYEQYF. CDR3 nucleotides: TGCAGTGCTAGAGATCAAGCCCCGCGGGCTGGTACTTACGAGCAGTACTTC.

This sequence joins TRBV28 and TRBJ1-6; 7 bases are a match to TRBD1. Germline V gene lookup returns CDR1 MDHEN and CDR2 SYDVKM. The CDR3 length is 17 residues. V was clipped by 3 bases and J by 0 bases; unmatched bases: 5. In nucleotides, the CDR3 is TGTGCCAGCAGTTTGGGCCAGGGGGGCTCCTATAATTCACCCCTCCACTTT. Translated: CASSLGQGGSYNSPLHF.

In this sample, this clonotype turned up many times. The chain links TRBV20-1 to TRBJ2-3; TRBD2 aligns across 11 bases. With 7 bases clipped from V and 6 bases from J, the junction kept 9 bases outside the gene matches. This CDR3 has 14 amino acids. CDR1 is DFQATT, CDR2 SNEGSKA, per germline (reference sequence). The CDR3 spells CSGETSGSSDTQYF. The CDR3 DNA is TGCAGTGGCGAAACTAGCGGGAGTTCGGATACGCAGTATTTT.

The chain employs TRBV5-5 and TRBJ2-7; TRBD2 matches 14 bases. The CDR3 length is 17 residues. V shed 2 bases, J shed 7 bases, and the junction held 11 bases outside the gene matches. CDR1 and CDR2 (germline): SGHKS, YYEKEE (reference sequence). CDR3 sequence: CASSLGTSGSLPLEQYF. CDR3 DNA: TGTGCCAGCAGCTTAGGGACTAGCGGGAGTTTGCCCTTAGAGCAGTACTTC.

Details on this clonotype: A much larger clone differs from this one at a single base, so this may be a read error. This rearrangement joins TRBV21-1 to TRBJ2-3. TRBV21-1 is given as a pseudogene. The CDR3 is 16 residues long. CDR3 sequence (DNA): TGTGCCAGCAGCAAAGAGGCTCGACTAGCGACAGATACGCAGTATTTT. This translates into CASSKEARLATDTQYF.

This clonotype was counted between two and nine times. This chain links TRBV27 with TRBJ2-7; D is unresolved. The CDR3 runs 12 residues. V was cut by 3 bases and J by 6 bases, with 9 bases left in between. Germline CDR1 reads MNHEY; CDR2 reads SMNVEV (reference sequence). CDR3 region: CASSFPGLEQYF. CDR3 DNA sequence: TGTGCCAGCAGTTTTCCCGGGCTCGAGCAGTACTTC.

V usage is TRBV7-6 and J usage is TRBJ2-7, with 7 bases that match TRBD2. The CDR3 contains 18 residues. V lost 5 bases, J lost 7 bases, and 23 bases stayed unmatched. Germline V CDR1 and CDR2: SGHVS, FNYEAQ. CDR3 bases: TGTGCCAGCAGCGACATGCACGGCTTGTCCGGGGGGTGTCTTGAGCAGTACTTC. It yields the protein CASSDMHGLSGGCLEQYF.

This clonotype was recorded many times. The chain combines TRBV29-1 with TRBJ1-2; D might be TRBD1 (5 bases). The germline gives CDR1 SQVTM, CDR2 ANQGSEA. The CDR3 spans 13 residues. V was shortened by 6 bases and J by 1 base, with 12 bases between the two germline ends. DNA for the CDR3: TGCAGCGTGGGACGGGCTTATAACTATGGCTACACCTTC. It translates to CSVGRAYNYGYTF.

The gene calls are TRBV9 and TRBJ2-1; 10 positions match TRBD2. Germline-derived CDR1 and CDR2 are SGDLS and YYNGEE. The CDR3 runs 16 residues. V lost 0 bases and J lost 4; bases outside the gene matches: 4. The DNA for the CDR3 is TGTGCCAGCAGCGTAGTGGGTAGCGGGGGGTACAATGAGCAGTTCTTC. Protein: CASSVVGSGGYNEQFF.

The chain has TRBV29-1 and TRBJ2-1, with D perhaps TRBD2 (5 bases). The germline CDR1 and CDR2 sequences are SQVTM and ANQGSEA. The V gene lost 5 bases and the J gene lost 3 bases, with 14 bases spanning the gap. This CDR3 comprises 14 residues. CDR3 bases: TGCAGCGTTAGCCCTACCGGGAACTACAATGAGCAGTTCTTC. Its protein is CSVSPTGNYNEQFF.

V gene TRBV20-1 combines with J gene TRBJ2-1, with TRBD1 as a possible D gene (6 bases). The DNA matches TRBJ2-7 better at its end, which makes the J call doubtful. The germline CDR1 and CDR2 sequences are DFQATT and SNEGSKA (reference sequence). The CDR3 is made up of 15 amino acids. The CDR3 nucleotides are TGCAGTGCTCTTCGCACAGGGAGCTCCTACAATGAGCAGTACTTC. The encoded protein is CSALRTGSSYNEQYF.

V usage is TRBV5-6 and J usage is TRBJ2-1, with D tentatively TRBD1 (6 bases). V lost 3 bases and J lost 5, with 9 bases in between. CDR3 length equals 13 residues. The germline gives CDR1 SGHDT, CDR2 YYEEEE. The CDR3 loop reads CASSYGQHNEQFF. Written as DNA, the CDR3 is TGTGCCAGCAGCTATGGACAGCACAATGAGCAGTTCTTC.

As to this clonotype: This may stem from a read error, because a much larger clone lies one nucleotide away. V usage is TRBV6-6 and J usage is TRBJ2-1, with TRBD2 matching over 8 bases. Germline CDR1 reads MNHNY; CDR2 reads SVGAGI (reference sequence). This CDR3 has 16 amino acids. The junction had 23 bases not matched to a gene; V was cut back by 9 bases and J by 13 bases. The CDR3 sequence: CASKESGRLQKETQFF. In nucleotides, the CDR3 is TGTGCCAGTAAGGAGAGCGGGAGACTCCAAAAAGAGACCCAGTTCTTC.

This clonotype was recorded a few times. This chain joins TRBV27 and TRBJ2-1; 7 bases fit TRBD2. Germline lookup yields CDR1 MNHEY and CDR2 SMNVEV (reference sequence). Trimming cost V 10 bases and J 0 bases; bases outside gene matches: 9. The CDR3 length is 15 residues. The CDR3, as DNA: TGTGCCATCGGGAGCGGGGCGGCCTCCTACAATGAGCAGTTCTTC. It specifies CAIGSGAASYNEQFF.

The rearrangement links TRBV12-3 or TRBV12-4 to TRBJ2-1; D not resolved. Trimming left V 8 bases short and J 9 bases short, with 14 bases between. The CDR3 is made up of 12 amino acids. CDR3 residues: CASLPDGFEQFF. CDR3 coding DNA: TGTGCCAGCCTCCCGGACGGATTTGAGCAGTTCTTC.

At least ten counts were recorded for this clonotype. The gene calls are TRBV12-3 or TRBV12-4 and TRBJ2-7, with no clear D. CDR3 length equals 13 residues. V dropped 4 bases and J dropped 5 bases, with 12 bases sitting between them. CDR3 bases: TGTGCCAGCAGTTACGCCCCTCCTGACGAGCAGTACTTC. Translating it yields CASSYAPPDEQYF.

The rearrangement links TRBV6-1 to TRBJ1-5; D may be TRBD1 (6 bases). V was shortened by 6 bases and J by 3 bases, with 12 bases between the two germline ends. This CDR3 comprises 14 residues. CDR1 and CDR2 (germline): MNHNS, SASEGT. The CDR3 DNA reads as TGTGCCAGCAGGTCGGGACACCCCAATCAGCCCCAGCATTTT. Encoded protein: CASRSGHPNQPQHF.